This T cell receptor (beta chain) was found in a study of T cells in localized non-small cell lung cancer. The junction had 7 bases not matched to a gene; V was cut back by 6 bases and J by 1 base. Germline V gives CDR1 MNHNS, CDR2 SASEGT. This CDR3 is 15 amino acids long. Study conclusions and caveats: Of the top 100 tumor clones, median 57 were in adjacent lung, 25 to 35 among its top 100. Sequence data derive from only one tumor region, so heterogeneity remains possible.

TCRdb's copy holds only in-frame clones and misses some; the assay was immunoSEQ multiplex PCR. The sample shows under 25,000 clones, about 88% of them seen only once. Remarks on this clone: Its antigen is unknown.

This chain uses TRBV6-1 with TRBJ1-1; 8 bases agree with TRBD1. This sequence was found in a man aged 35 to 69 with stage II squamous cell lung carcinoma. The input for sequencing was PBMCs, taken before any cancer treatment. CDR3: CASSARQGWNTEAFF. In nucleotides, the CDR3 is TGTGCCAGCAGCGCCCGACAGGGGTGGAACACTGAAGCTTTCTTT.